Following are 11 T cell receptor beta chains from one sample sequenced in a study of T cell responses to AZD1222 COVID-19 vaccine. This table comes from immunoSEQ multiplex PCR, and its TCRdb copy is limited to in-frame clones, with some not included. The data contain 92,000 or so clones, about 88% of them singletons. Sequencing was performed on peripheral blood, taken on day 0 of AZD1222 vaccination. The receptors come from an adult in good health.

The chain recombines TRBV7-2 with TRBJ1-2; 7 positions agree with TRBD1. The CDR3 is made up of 13 amino acids. The trim removed 4 bases at V and 8 bases at J, leaving 7 bases unmatched. Germline values: CDR1 SGHTA, CDR2 FQGNSA. CDR3 sequence: CASSSQGTGGYTF. CDR3 coding DNA: TGTGCCAGCAGCTCACAGGGGACGGGCGGCTACACCTTC.

This clone was seen a few times. The CDR3 region is CASSGAGSIGEQYF. The DNA for the CDR3 is TGTGCCAGCAGTGGAGCCGGGAGTATCGGGGAGCAGTACTTC. The chain uses TRBV6-1 and TRBJ2-7, with a weak D call TRBD2 (6 bases). Trimming stripped 4 bases from V and 7 bases from J, with 17 bases between. The CDR3 is made up of 14 amino acids. The germline V gene encodes CDR1 MNHNS and CDR2 SASEGT.

The CDR3 DNA follows: TGTGCCAGCTCACCAGGGGTAAGGGATCAGCCCCAGCATTTT. Translation: CASSPGVRDQPQHF. The chain is built from TRBV18 and TRBJ1-5, with D hard to call. Germline assignment: CDR1 KGHSH and CDR2 LQKENI. V gave up 2 bases and J gave up 5 bases, with 10 bases separating them. The CDR3 sequence is 14 residues long.

The chain recombines TRBV30 with TRBJ2-7; 11 bases agree with TRBD1. The CDR3 is 14 amino acids. CDR1 and CDR2 from the germline V gene are GTSNPN and SVGIG (reference sequence). The V gene end was trimmed by 2 bases and the J gene end by 3 bases; junction bases not matched to a gene: 3. The CDR3 sequence is CAWSTDRGLYEQYF. CDR3 DNA sequence: TGTGCCTGGAGTACGGACAGGGGGCTCTACGAGCAGTACTTC.

The gene calls are TRBV5-5 and TRBJ2-2; D is uncertain. In germline, CDR1 is SGHKS, CDR2 YYEKEE (reference sequence). CDR3 length equals 15 residues. The V end was cut by 0 bases, the J end by 6 bases, with 12 bases between. The CDR3 loop reads CASSLGPFSAGELFF. The CDR3 DNA sequence: TGTGCCAGCAGCTTGGGCCCATTTTCCGCCGGGGAGCTGTTTTTT.

The J gene is TRBJ1-4, the V gene TRBV19, with 8 nucleotides matching TRBD1. V was clipped by 9 bases and J by 7 bases; unmatched bases: 13. Germline CDR1 and CDR2: LNHDA and SQIVND (reference sequence). This CDR3 comprises 15 residues. CDR3 protein: CASRITTGDREKLFF. CDR3 bases: TGTGCCAGCAGAATAACGACAGGGGATCGTGAAAAACTGTTTTTT.

This clone has a handful of counts. This chain joins TRBV23-1 and TRBJ2-7; TRBD1 agrees at 7 bases. TRBV23-1 is filed as an ORF, its function uncertain. The trim removed 2 bases at V and 3 bases at J, leaving 7 bases unmatched. This CDR3 has 15 residues. CDR3 bases: TGCGCCAGCAGTCAAAATAGGGGGCAGAACTACGAGCAGTACTTC. Encoded protein: CASSQNRGQNYEQYF.

The chain uses TRBV20-1 and TRBJ2-1, with D tentatively TRBD2 (5 bases). Trimming took off 3 bases at V and 4 bases at J, with 13 bases between the two ends. Per the germline V gene, CDR1 is DFQATT and CDR2 is SNEGSKA (reference sequence). This CDR3 contains 14 residues. CDR3 protein: CSASRQTGYNEQFF. The CDR3 nucleotides read TGCAGTGCTAGTCGGCAGACGGGATACAATGAGCAGTTCTTC.

This chain links TRBV9 with TRBJ1-2; tentatively, D is TRBD1 (5 bases). The CDR3 extends over 13 amino acids. V lost 4 bases, J lost 2 bases, and 9 bases lay in between. Germline V gene lookup returns CDR1 SGDLS and CDR2 YYNGEE. This CDR3 reads CASSSDRNYGYTF. Here the CDR3 DNA reads TGTGCCAGCAGCTCCGACAGAAACTATGGCTACACCTTC.

V gene TRBV30 combines with J gene TRBJ2-2; D possibly corresponds to TRBD1 (5 bases). Germline lookup yields CDR1 GTSNPN and CDR2 SVGIG (reference sequence). The germline V and J ends were trimmed by 0 bases and 7 bases, with 9 bases remaining between them. The CDR3 has 13 amino acids. CDR3 nucleotide sequence: TGTGCCTGGAGTGTCCAAAGGGGCGGGGAGCTGTTTTTT. This translates into CAWSVQRGGELFF.

This sequence joins TRBV28 and TRBJ1-2; 10 bases match TRBD1. The V gene end was trimmed by 4 bases and the J gene end by 6 bases; junction bases not matched to a gene: 5. Germline lookup yields CDR1 MDHEN and CDR2 SYDVKM. The CDR3 contains 14 residues. The CDR3 nucleotides read TGTGCCAGCAGTTCGCCGGACAGGGGGGATGGCTACACCTTC. Its translation is CASSSPDRGDGYTF.